This entry concerns a single TCR beta chain. What it binds is not known. Germline CDR1 LGHNA, CDR2 YNFKEQ. The length of the CDR3 is 15 residues. V shed 3 bases and J 7 bases; nucleotides not matched to a gene: 8. This sample stems from a study of PD-1 blockade in classical Hodgkin lymphoma. Data came from immunoSEQ multiplex PCR; TCRdb stores just in-frame clones and leaves some out. The sample holds about 30,000 clones, about three quarters seen once. General study findings and limits: In newly diagnosed patients, baseline TCR diversity was reportedly below that of healthy donors. Diversity similar to that of newly diagnosed patients was seen at baseline in complete responders.

Relapse was seen in all patients after autologous stem cell transplantation, and brentuximab vedotin exposure was variable. Patients showed best responses of complete response, partial response or progressive disease. The sequencing used peripheral blood mononuclear cells (PBMCs), collected before the second cycle of nivolumab. This sequence was found in a human donor with classical Hodgkin lymphoma. The chain has TRBV4-2 and TRBJ1-2, with TRBD1 identical over 10 bases. The CDR3: CASSQTGTGVGGYTF. In nucleotides, the CDR3 is TGTGCCAGCAGCCAGACCGGGACAGGGGTTGGTGGCTACACCTTC.